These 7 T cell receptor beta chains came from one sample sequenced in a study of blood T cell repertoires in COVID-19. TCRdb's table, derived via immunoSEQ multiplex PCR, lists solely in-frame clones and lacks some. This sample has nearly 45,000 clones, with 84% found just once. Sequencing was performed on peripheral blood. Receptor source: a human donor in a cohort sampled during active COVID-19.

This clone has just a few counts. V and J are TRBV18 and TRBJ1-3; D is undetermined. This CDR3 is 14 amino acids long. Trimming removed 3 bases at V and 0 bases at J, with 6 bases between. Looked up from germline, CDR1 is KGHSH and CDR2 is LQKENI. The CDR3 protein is CASSPSHSGNTIYF. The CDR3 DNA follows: TGTGCCAGCTCACCTTCACACTCTGGAAACACCATATATTTT.

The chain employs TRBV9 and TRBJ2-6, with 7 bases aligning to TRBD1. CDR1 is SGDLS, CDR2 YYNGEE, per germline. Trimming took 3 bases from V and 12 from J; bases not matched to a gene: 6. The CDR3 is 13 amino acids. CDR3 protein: CASSGGDSSVLTF. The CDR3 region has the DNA TGTGCCAGCAGCGGAGGGGACAGTTCCGTCCTGACTTTC.

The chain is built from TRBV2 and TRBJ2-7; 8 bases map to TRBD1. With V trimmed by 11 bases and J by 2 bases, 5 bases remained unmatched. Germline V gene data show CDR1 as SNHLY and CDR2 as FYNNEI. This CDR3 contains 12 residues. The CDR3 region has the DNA TGTGCCTGCAAGACAGGGGCCTACGAGCAGTACTTC. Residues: CACKTGAYEQYF.

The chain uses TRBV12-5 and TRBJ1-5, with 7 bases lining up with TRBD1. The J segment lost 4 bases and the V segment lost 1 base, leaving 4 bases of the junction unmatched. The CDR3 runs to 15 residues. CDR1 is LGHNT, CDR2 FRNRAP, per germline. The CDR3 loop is CASGLGGQLNQPQHF. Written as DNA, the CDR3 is TGTGCTAGTGGTTTGGGGGGACAGCTTAATCAGCCCCAGCATTTT. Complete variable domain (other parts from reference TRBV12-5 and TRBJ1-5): DARVTQTPRHKVTEMGQEVTMRCQPILGHNTVFWYRQTMMQGLELLAYFRNRAPLDDSGMPKDRFSAEMPDATLATLKIQPSEPRDSAVYFCASGLGGQLNQPQHFGDGTRLSIL.

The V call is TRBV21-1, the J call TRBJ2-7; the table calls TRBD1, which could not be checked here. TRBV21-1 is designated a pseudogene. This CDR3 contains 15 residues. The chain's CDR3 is CASSTTGQGEFEQYV. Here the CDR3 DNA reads TGTGCCAGCAGCACTACGGGACAGGGTGAATTCGAGCAGTACGTC.

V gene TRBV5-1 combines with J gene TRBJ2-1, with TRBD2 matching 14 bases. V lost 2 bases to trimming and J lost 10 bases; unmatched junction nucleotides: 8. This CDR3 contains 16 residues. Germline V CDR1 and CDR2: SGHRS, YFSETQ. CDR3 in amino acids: CASSFEPGTSGGEQFF. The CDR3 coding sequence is TGCGCCAGCAGCTTTGAACCCGGGACTAGCGGGGGAGAGCAGTTCTTC. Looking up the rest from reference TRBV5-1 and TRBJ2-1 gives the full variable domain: KAGVTQTPRYLIKTRGQQVTLSCSPISGHRSVSWYQQTPGQGLQFLFEYFSETQRNKGNFPGRFSGRQFSNSRSEMNVSTLELGDSALYLCASSFEPGTSGGEQFFGPGTRLTVL.

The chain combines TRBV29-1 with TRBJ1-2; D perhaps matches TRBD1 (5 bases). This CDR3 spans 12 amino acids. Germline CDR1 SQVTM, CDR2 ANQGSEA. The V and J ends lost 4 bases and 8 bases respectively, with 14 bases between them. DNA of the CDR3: TGCAGCGTTGTGGGGCCCGCGGAAGGCTACACCTTC. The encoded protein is CSVVGPAEGYTF.